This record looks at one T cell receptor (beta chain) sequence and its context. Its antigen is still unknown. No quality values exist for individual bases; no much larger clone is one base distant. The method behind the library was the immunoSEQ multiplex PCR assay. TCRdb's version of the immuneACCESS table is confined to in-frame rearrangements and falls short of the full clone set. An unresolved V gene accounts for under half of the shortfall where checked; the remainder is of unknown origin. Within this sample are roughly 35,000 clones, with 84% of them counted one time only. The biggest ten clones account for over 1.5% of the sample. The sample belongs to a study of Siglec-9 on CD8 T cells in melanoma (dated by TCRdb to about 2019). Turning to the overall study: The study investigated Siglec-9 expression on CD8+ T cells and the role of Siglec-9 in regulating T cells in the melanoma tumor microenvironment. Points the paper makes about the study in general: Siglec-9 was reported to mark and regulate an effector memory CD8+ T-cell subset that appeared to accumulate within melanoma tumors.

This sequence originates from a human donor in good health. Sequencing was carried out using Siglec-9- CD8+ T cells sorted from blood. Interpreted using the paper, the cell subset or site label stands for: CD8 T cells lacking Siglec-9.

The CDR3 has the sequence CASSPAGLAEQYF. The sequence in DNA is TGTGCCAGCAGTCCCGCGGGACTAGCGGAGCAGTACTTC. The V and J genes are TRBV27 and TRBJ2-7; 10 bases in the junction line up with TRBD2. The junction shows trimming of 5 bases on V and 7 bases on J, and the gene matches do not reach 5 bases of it. Via the germline V gene (reference sequence), CDR1 is MNHEY and CDR2 SMNVEV. The CDR3 goes from the cysteine to the phenylalanine over 13 residues. Kept here is only the CDR3 DNA, which spans 39 bases and is read in frame from base 1.